The 2 T cell receptor beta chains reported below all come from one sample, sequenced in a study of cytomegalovirus exposure and HLA in healthy donors. Vbeta (60) and Jbeta (13) primers were used in the PCR. Assay used: immunoSEQ multiplex PCR; TCRdb lists only in-frame clones, some missing. The sample lists about 130,000 clones, 75% to 90% occurring once. Source material: PBMCs. These receptors all come from a man aged 25-45 years in good health and CMV-seropositive.

V gene TRBV10-3 combines with J gene TRBJ2-1; D perhaps matches TRBD1 (6 bases). The CDR3 has 16 residues. From germline, CDR1 is ENHRY and CDR2 SYGVKD. The ends were cut back, 4 bases at V and 0 bases at J, with 13 bases in the middle. The CDR3 loop is CAISGFTGSSYNEQFF. In DNA, the CDR3 is TGTGCCATCAGTGGGTTCACAGGGAGCTCCTACAATGAGCAGTTCTTC.

V is TRBV27 and J is TRBJ1-5; 7 bases map to TRBD1. V lost 5 bases and J lost 2; bases outside the gene matches: 6. Per the germline V gene, CDR1 is MNHEY and CDR2 is SMNVEV (reference sequence). This CDR3 spans 15 amino acids. CDR3 residues: CASSDIGTGNQPQHF. Written as DNA, the CDR3 is TGTGCCAGCAGTGACATTGGGACAGGCAATCAGCCCCAGCATTTT.